The T cell receptor (beta chain) described here comes from a study of T cell responses to AZD1222 COVID-19 vaccine. Findings of the study overall: It should be noted that donors were predominantly white British and more often female, and clonal diversity was possibly underestimated.

The CDR3 is made up of 13 amino acids. V trimming: 5 bases; J trimming: 15 bases; junction bases outside the gene matches: 15. Germline V gene sequence: CDR1 GTSNPN, CDR2 SVGIG (reference sequence). Comment on this clone: Its target is not known.

The method was immunoSEQ multiplex PCR; TCRdb's version includes in-frame clones alone and lacks a portion of them. The sample shows about 130,000 clones, more than 75% of them seen only once. V gene TRBV30 combines with J gene TRBJ1-4; 7 bases line up with TRBD1. The sequencing here drew on peripheral blood, taken on day 0 of AZD1222 vaccination. The sequence was obtained from an adult in good health. CDR3 nucleotides: TGTGCCTGGGCGAGGCAGGGGGTGAAAAAGATGTTTTTT. This codes for CAWARQGVKKMFF.